These 30 T cell receptor beta chains were all obtained from the same sample, sequenced in a study of blood T cell repertoires in COVID-19. TCRdb keeps only in-frame clones here, not all; method: immunoSEQ multiplex PCR. This table holds around 380,000 clones, more than 65% found once. Sequencing was done on a sample of peripheral blood. These receptors were collected from a human donor with acute or convalescent COVID-19. The donor label of this sample is uncertain.

V and J are TRBV7-9 and TRBJ1-1; TRBD1 aligns across 9 bases. V lost 5 bases to trimming and J lost 3 bases; unmatched junction nucleotides: 4. Germline CDR1 reads SEHNR; CDR2 reads FQNEAQ (reference sequence). This CDR3 comprises 14 residues. CDR3 region: CASSLGQGYTEAFF. Written as DNA, the CDR3 is TGTGCCAGCAGCCTGGGACAGGGATACACTGAAGCTTTCTTT.

V and J are TRBV6-5 and TRBJ1-4; 9 nucleotides match TRBD1. Germline trimming cut 6 bases from V and 7 bases from J; bases unmatched to any gene: 6. The CDR3 totals 14 residues. CDR1 and CDR2 from the germline V gene are MNHEY and SVGAGI. CDR3 amino acids: CASRDRGWGEKLFF. CDR3 DNA sequence: TGTGCCAGCAGGGACAGGGGCTGGGGTGAAAAACTGTTTTTT.

For the CDR3, the DNA is TGCAGCGGACTGGGACAGGGGTCCTTGACGAATGGCTACACCTTC. Its translation: CSGLGQGSLTNGYTF. The genes are TRBV29-1 and TRBJ1-2, with 10 bases identical to TRBD1. CDR1 is SQVTM, CDR2 ANQGSEA, per germline. This CDR3 region has 15 residues. The ends lost 7 bases at V and 6 bases at J; junction bases unmatched: 14.

V is TRBV6-5 and J is TRBJ1-5, with D possibly matching TRBD1 (5 bases). CDR1 is MNHEY, CDR2 SVGAGI, per germline. The CDR3 loop spans 15 amino acids. V was cut by 6 bases and J by 1 base, with 13 bases left in between. CDR3 region: CASRHTDRSNQPQHF. The CDR3 coding sequence is TGTGCCAGCAGACACACTGACAGAAGCAATCAGCCCCAGCATTTT.

The J gene is TRBJ1-3, the V gene TRBV11-2; no reliable D call. Trimming removed 4 bases at V and 9 bases at J, with 7 bases between. This CDR3 has 11 residues. Germline V lookup: CDR1 SGHAT, CDR2 FQNNGV. CDR3 bases: TGTGCCAGCAGCTCTCGGGGCACCATATATTTT. It is translated as CASSSRGTIYF. Variable domain in full (rest from reference TRBV11-2 and TRBJ1-3): EAGVAQSPRYKIIEKRQSVAFWCNPISGHATLYWYQQILGQGPKLLIQFQNNGVVDDSQLPKDRFSAERLKGVDSTLKIQPAKLEDSAVYLCASSSRGTIYFGEGSWLTVV.

This rearrangement joins TRBV27 to TRBJ2-7, with TRBD1 identical over 8 bases. V trimming: 5 bases; J trimming: 9 bases; junction bases outside the gene matches: 15. The CDR3 spans 15 residues. Per germline, CDR1 MNHEY and CDR2 SMNVEV (reference sequence). CDR3 coding DNA: TGTGCCAGCAGTCCACGACTAGGACAGGGACACGGGCAGTACTTC. The encoded protein is CASSPRLGQGHGQYF.

The chain carries TRBV29-1 and TRBJ1-2; 10 nucleotides line up with TRBD1. From germline, CDR1 is SQVTM and CDR2 ANQGSEA. Trimming at V came to 4 bases and at J to 8 bases, leaving 1 base not matched to a gene. The CDR3 extends over 11 amino acids. The CDR3 region is CSVGDRGGYTF. CDR3 nucleotide sequence: TGCAGCGTTGGGGACAGGGGCGGCTACACCTTC. Looking up the rest from reference TRBV29-1 and TRBJ1-2 gives the full variable domain: SAVISQKPSRDICQRGTSLTIQCQVDSQVTMMFWYRQQPGQSLTLIATANQGSEATYESGFVIDKFPISRPNLTFSTLTVSNMSPEDSSIYLCSVGDRGGYTFGSGTRLTVV.

The chain joins TRBV4-1 to TRBJ1-1, with 8 positions matching TRBD1. The germline V gene encodes CDR1 MGHRA and CDR2 YSYEKL. Unmatched junction bases numbered 7, after V lost 0 bases and J lost 7 bases. This CDR3 region has 15 residues. CDR3 bases: TGCGCCAGCAGCCAAGATGACAGGGGAGAAGGTGAAGCTTTCTTT. Encoded protein: CASSQDDRGEGEAFF.

The chain has TRBV19 and TRBJ1-2; a weak D match, TRBD1 (5 bases). Trimming left V 5 bases short and J 4 bases short, with 14 bases between. The germline gives CDR1 LNHDA, CDR2 SQIVND (reference sequence). The CDR3 loop spans 14 amino acids. The CDR3 loop is CASSPQGLGYGYTF. CDR3 in DNA: TGTGCCAGTAGTCCCCAGGGTCTGGGCTATGGCTACACCTTC.

This chain joins TRBV28 and TRBJ1-2; possibly TRBD1 for D (5 bases). V was pared by 11 bases and J by 7 bases, with 23 bases between. Germline CDR1 is MDHEN and CDR2 is SYDVKM. This CDR3 contains 14 residues. DNA of the CDR3: TGTGCCCATAGAAGGGACGGGGGACGCGGTGGCTACACCTTC. It codes for CAHRRDGGRGGYTF.

The chain uses TRBV30 and TRBJ1-2; TRBD1 is a possible D gene (6 bases). V was trimmed by 4 bases and J by 1 base, leaving 19 bases between them. CDR1 GTSNPN and CDR2 SVGIG come from the germline V gene (reference sequence). The CDR3 totals 16 residues. CDR3 sequence reads: CAWKGPHRESNYGYTF. CDR3 sequence (DNA): TGTGCCTGGAAGGGGCCCCACAGGGAAAGTAACTATGGCTACACCTTC.

The V and J genes are TRBV4-1 and TRBJ2-7; 11 bases line up with TRBD2. The CDR3 sequence is 15 residues long. CDR1 is MGHRA, CDR2 YSYEKL, per germline. V was clipped by 6 bases and J by 3 bases; unmatched bases: 7. The CDR3 region has the DNA TGCGCCAGCAGGCTCTCCCTAGCGGGGGGCTACGAGCAGTACTTC. It yields the protein CASRLSLAGGYEQYF.

The chain has TRBV6-2 or TRBV6-3 and TRBJ1-6; D remains unclear. This CDR3 region has 14 residues. V lost 2 bases and J lost 6, with 8 bases in between. The germline gives CDR1 MNHEY, CDR2 SVGEGT. The CDR3 sequence is CASSYNSLNSPLHF. CDR3 in DNA: TGTGCCAGCAGTTACAACAGTCTTAATTCACCCCTCCACTTT.

The chain has TRBV7-2 and TRBJ2-3; D not certain. The ends were cut back, 6 bases at V and 5 bases at J, with 12 bases in the middle. The CDR3 contains 13 residues. CDR1 SGHTA and CDR2 FQGNSA come from the germline V gene. CDR3 nucleotide sequence: TGTGCCAGCAGGGTGCCTCCAGGAGATACGCAGTATTTT. This gives the protein CASRVPPGDTQYF.

The gene calls are TRBV30 and TRBJ2-7; possibly TRBD1 for D (6 bases). Trimming pared 3 bases from V and 7 bases from J, leaving 19 bases between. This CDR3 comprises 14 residues. The germline gives CDR1 GTSNPN, CDR2 SVGIG (reference sequence). The CDR3 sequence: CAWRTGLISPEQYF. CDR3 nucleotides: TGTGCCTGGAGAACAGGGCTTATCTCACCAGAGCAGTACTTC.

The chain uses TRBV5-5 and TRBJ2-6; tentative D call: TRBD2 (5 bases). V lost 2 bases and J lost 3, with 6 bases in between. CDR3 length: 14 residues. Germline V CDR1 and CDR2: SGHKS, YYEKEE (reference sequence). CDR3 protein: CASSLGGGANVLTF. For the CDR3, the DNA is TGTGCCAGCAGCTTAGGAGGTGGGGCCAACGTCCTGACTTTC.

This chain joins TRBV7-2 and TRBJ1-1; maybe TRBD1 (6 bases). The CDR3 has 13 residues. The V end was cut by 0 bases, the J end by 7 bases, with 9 bases between. Germline V gene lookup returns CDR1 SGHTA and CDR2 FQGNSA. The CDR3 bases are TGTGCCAGCAGCTTAGCGTGGGGGCTTGAAGCTTTCTTT. This codes for CASSLAWGLEAFF. The complete variable domain, with remaining parts taken from reference TRBV7-2 and TRBJ1-1, reads GAGVSQSPSNKVTEKGKDVELRCDPISGHTALYWYRQSLGQGLEFLIYFQGNSAPDKSGLPSDRFSAERTGGSVSTLTIQRTQQEDSAVYLCASSLAWGLEAFFGQGTRLTVV.

V usage is TRBV7-2 and J usage is TRBJ1-1; 8 nucleotides match TRBD1. Germline CDR1 SGHTA, CDR2 FQGNSA. V dropped 5 bases and J dropped 6; count of bases not matched to a gene: 20. The CDR3 length is 18 residues. The CDR3 DNA is TGTGCCAGCAGCCTCCAGGGGGCGGCTTCGGACAGGGTACCTGAAGCTTTCTTT. Translating it yields CASSLQGAASDRVPEAFF.

CDR3 DNA sequence: TGTGCCTGGGCTCAGGGTATTCTAGCCAAAAACATTCAGTACTTC. This encodes CAWAQGILAKNIQYF. The chain is built from TRBV30 and TRBJ2-4, with a possible D match to TRBD1 (5 bases). V lost 5 bases to trimming and J lost 0 bases, with 14 bases between them. The CDR3 is made up of 15 amino acids. Germline V lookup: CDR1 GTSNPN, CDR2 SVGIG (reference sequence).

The chain combines TRBV19 with TRBJ2-7; tentative D call: TRBD2 (5 bases). Trimming removed 5 bases at V and 4 bases at J, with 21 bases between. This CDR3 contains 16 residues. The V gene's germline CDR1 is LNHDA and CDR2 SQIVND (reference sequence). The CDR3 DNA reads TGTGCCAGTAGTTCGCCTTTGAGCGGTCTGAATTACGAGCAGTACTTC. This sequence encodes CASSSPLSGLNYEQYF. Full variable domain (remainder filled in from reference TRBV19 and TRBJ2-7): DGGITQSPKYLFRKEGQNVTLSCEQNLNHDAMYWYRQDPGQGLRLIYYSQIVNDFQKGDIAEGYSVSREKKESFPLTVTSAQKNPTAFYLCASSSPLSGLNYEQYFGPGTRLTVT.

The chain recombines TRBV2 with TRBJ1-2, with D maybe TRBD1 (5 bases). This CDR3 comprises 18 residues. V gave up 2 bases and J gave up 0 bases, with 19 bases separating them. CDR1 is SNHLY, CDR2 FYNNEI, per germline. The CDR3 DNA follows: TGTGCCAGCAGTGAAAAAGTTTATTATGACAGTTCTAACTATGGCTACACCTTC. Protein product: CASSEKVYYDSSNYGYTF.

The rearrangement uses TRBV4-1 and TRBJ2-1; TRBD2 matches 15 bases. Trimming at V came to 4 bases and at J to 1 base, leaving 11 bases not matched to a gene. CDR3 size: 20 residues. Germline lookup yields CDR1 MGHRA and CDR2 YSYEKL. The CDR3 protein is CASSPSGLAGGPVSYNEQFF. CDR3 DNA: TGCGCCAGCAGCCCATCAGGACTAGCGGGGGGGCCGGTGTCCTACAATGAGCAGTTCTTC.

The chain links TRBV18 to TRBJ2-7, with unresolved D. The V end was cut by 2 bases, the J end by 3 bases, with 11 bases between. CDR3 size: 14 residues. CDR1 is KGHSH, CDR2 LQKENI, per germline. The CDR3 loop is CASSPAATFYEQYF. CDR3 DNA: TGTGCCAGCTCACCAGCTGCTACTTTCTACGAGCAGTACTTC.

This clone showed up just a few times. The genes are TRBV7-2 and TRBJ1-2; TRBD1 is a possible D gene (6 bases). The V end lost 8 bases, the J end lost 4 bases, and 11 bases lay between the germline ends. Germline lookup yields CDR1 SGHTA and CDR2 FQGNSA. There are 12 residues in the CDR3. As DNA, the CDR3 is TGTGCCAGCGGACAGACAGGCTATGGCTACACCTTC. As protein: CASGQTGYGYTF.

In its sample, this clone was seen once. This sequence joins TRBV19 and TRBJ2-7, with D possibly TRBD2 on 5 matching bases. CDR1 and CDR2 from the germline V gene are LNHDA and SQIVND (reference sequence). V lost 3 bases and J lost 4, with 13 bases in between. The CDR3 covers 14 residues. The CDR3 reads CASSIGGSKYEQYF. The CDR3 DNA sequence: TGTGCCAGTAGTATTGGAGGCAGTAAGTACGAGCAGTACTTC. Combining the CDR3 with reference TRBV19 and TRBJ2-7 gives the whole variable domain DGGITQSPKYLFRKEGQNVTLSCEQNLNHDAMYWYRQDPGQGLRLIYYSQIVNDFQKGDIAEGYSVSREKKESFPLTVTSAQKNPTAFYLCASSIGGSKYEQYFGPGTRLTVT.

For this clone: This sample includes further DNA sequences coding for the same CDR3. The J gene is TRBJ2-7, the V gene TRBV5-1; TRBD2 might be the D (5 bases). This CDR3 spans 14 amino acids. In germline, CDR1 is SGHRS, CDR2 YFSETQ. Trimming removed 2 bases from V and 1 base from J, with 10 bases in between. The CDR3: CASSFSGSSYEQYF. The CDR3 DNA reads TGCGCCAGCAGCTTTTCGGGGTCTTCCTACGAGCAGTACTTC. The entire variable domain, with the rest obtained from reference TRBV5-1 and TRBJ2-7, is as follows: KAGVTQTPRYLIKTRGQQVTLSCSPISGHRSVSWYQQTPGQGLQFLFEYFSETQRNKGNFPGRFSGRQFSNSRSEMNVSTLELGDSALYLCASSFSGSSYEQYFGPGTRLTVT.

The chain couples TRBV20-1 to TRBJ1-5; the D gene is possibly TRBD1 (5 bases). CDR3 length equals 16 residues. CDR1 is DFQATT and CDR2 is SNEGSKA in the germline V gene (reference sequence). V lost 3 bases, J lost 1 base, and 16 bases lay in between. The CDR3, as DNA: TGCAGTGCTAGTCCCACCCGACAGACCAGCAATCAGCCCCAGCATTTT. Encoded protein: CSASPTRQTSNQPQHF.

This rearrangement joins TRBV25-1 to TRBJ2-4; D is perhaps TRBD2 (5 bases). The CDR3 consists of 14 residues. The V end was cut by 5 bases, the J end by 7 bases, with 15 bases between. The V gene's germline CDR1 is MGHDK and CDR2 SYGVNS. CDR3 sequence: CASSRNGMFNIQYF. Written as DNA, the CDR3 is TGTGCCAGCAGTCGAAACGGGATGTTCAACATTCAGTACTTC.

The V and J genes are TRBV28 and TRBJ1-1, with a possible D match to TRBD1 (5 bases). This CDR3 has 14 amino acids. Germline values: CDR1 MDHEN, CDR2 SYDVKM. The V end was cut by 6 bases, the J end by 6 bases, with 17 bases between. The CDR3 DNA sequence: TGTGCCAGCAGACCAACCGGGGGGAAGGCTGAAGCTTTCTTT. It codes for CASRPTGGKAEAFF.

The chain has TRBV7-2 and TRBJ2-3, with D hard to call. The CDR3 is 11 amino acids. Germline CDR1 and CDR2: SGHTA and FQGNSA. The ends were cut back, 5 bases at V and 6 bases at J, with 6 bases in the middle. CDR3 nucleotide sequence: TGTGCCAGCAGCCCCAGGGATACGCAGTATTTT. The encoded protein is CASSPRDTQYF.